This TCR beta chain comes out of a study of regulatory T cells in long-lasting Graves disease. For the study at large: Graves' patients (newly diagnosed) had been on antithyroid drugs under 3 months.

Regarding the study as a whole: Shared public clonotypes totalled a few thousand in persistent patients, compared with about 970 in new patients.

This clonotype was seen at least ten times. What it binds is unknown. Assembly of TCR beta libraries relied on iRepertoire HTBI primers together with Arm-PCR of CDR3 regions. TCRdb reprocessed the multiplex PCR reads via MiXCR and lists one record per CDR3 protein. Among fewer than 500,000 distinct CDR3 sequences listed, around 15% were seen once. Time point noted: newly diagnosed GD, antithyroid drugs for less than 3 months. TCR sequences were obtained from RNA taken from PBMCs. Staff drew about 10 milliliters of peripheral blood into EDTA tubes. The CDR3 covers 13 residues. The germline gives CDR1 MDHEN, CDR2 SYDVKM. V was shortened by 10 bases and J by 3 bases, with 15 bases between the two germline ends. This sample was shared with a second study, whose subject was T cells in Graves' hyperthyroidism and ophthalmopathy. That paper notes: Exclusion criteria comprised uncontrolled infection, other autoimmune disease, pregnancy or lactation.

This TCR came from a man aged 35-49 years with Graves disease. Material: peripheral blood mononuclear cells (PBMCs), obtained at new diagnosis, from a patient treated with antithyroid drugs. This sequence joins TRBV28 and TRBJ1-2, with TRBD1 as a possible D gene (6 bases). The DNA for the CDR3 is TGTGCCACCAACCTGCCAGGGGACTATGGCTACACCTTC. Translating it yields CATNLPGDYGYTF.